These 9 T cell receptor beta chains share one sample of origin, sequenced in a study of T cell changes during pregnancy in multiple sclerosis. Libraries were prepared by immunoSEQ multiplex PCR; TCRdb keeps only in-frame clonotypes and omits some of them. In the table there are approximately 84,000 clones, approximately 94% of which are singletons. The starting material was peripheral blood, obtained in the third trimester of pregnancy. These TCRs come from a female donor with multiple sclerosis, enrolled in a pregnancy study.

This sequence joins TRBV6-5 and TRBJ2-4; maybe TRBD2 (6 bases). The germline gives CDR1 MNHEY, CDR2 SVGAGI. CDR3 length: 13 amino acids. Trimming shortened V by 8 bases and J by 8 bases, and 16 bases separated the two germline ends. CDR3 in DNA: TGTGCCAGCCGCGGGGCCCCTGGGGACATTCAGTACTTC. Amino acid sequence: CASRGAPGDIQYF.

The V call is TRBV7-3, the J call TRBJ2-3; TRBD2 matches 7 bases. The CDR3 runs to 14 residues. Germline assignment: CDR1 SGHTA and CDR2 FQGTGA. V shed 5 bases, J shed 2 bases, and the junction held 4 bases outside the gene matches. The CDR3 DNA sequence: TGTGCCAGCAGCCGGGGGGTACACACAGATACGCAGTATTTT. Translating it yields CASSRGVHTDTQYF.

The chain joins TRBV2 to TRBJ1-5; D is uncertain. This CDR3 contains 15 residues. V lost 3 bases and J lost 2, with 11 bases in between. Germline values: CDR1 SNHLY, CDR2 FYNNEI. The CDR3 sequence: CASSDRDWGNQPQHF. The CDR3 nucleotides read TGTGCCAGCAGTGACCGGGATTGGGGCAATCAGCCCCAGCATTTT. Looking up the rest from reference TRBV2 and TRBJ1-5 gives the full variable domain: EPEVTQTPSHQVTQMGQEVILRCVPISNHLYFYWYRQILGQKVEFLVSFYNNEISEKSEIFDDQFSVERPDGSNFTLKIRSTKLEDSAMYFCASSDRDWGNQPQHFGDGTRLSIL.

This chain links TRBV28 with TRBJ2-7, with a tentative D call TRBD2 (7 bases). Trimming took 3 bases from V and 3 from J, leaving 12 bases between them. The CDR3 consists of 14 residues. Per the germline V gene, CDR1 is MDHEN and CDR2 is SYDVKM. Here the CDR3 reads CASSFVGGRYEQYF. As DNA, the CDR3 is TGTGCCAGCAGTTTTGTCGGGGGGCGCTACGAGCAGTACTTC.

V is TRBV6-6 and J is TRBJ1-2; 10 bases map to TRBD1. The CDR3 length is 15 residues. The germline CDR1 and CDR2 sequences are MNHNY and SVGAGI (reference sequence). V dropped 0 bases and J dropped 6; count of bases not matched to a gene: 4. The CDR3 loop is CASSYSTTGGDGYTF. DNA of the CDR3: TGTGCCAGCAGTTACTCTACGACAGGGGGCGATGGCTACACCTTC.

CDR3 DNA sequence: TGTGCCAGCGTAGAATTGGGGACAGGGGTCGGCAATCAGCCCCAGCATTTT. The encoded protein is CASVELGTGVGNQPQHF. The chain combines TRBV27 with TRBJ1-5, with 10 bases identical to TRBD1. V trimming: 8 bases; J trimming: 2 bases; junction bases outside the gene matches: 12. Germline CDR1 is MNHEY and CDR2 is SMNVEV (reference sequence). The CDR3 runs 17 residues.

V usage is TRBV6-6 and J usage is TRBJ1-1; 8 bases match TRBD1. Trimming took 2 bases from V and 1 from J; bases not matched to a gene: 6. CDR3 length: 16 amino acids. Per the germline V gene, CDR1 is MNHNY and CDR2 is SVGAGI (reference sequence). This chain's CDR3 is CASSYPQDRANTEAFF. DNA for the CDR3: TGTGCCAGCAGTTACCCCCAGGACAGGGCGAACACTGAAGCTTTCTTT.

CDR3 bases: TGTGCCAGCAGTCGCGTACTAGCGGGGGTATCAGATACGCAGTATTTT. This codes for CASSRVLAGVSDTQYF. The chain carries TRBV6-6 and TRBJ2-3, with 11 bases fitting TRBD2. V lost 5 bases and J lost 4; bases outside the gene matches: 8. Germline CDR1 and CDR2: MNHNY and SVGAGI (reference sequence). The CDR3 has 16 amino acids.

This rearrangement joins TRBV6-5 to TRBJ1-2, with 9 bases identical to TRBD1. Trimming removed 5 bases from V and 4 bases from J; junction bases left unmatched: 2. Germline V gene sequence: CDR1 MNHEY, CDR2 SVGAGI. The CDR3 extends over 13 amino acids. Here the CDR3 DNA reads TGTGCCAGCAGTCGGACAGGGGCCTATGGCTACACCTTC. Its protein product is CASSRTGAYGYTF.